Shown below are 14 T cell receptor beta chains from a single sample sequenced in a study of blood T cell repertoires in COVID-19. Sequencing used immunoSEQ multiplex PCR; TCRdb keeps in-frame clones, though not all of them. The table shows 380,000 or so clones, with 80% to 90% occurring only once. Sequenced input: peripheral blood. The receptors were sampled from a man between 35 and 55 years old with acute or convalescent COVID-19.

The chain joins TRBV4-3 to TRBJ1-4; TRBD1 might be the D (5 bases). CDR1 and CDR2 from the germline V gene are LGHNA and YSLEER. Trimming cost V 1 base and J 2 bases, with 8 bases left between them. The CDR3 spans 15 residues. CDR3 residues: CASSQGRATNEKLFF. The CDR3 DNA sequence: TGCGCCAGCAGCCAAGGCAGGGCGACTAATGAAAAACTGTTTTTT.

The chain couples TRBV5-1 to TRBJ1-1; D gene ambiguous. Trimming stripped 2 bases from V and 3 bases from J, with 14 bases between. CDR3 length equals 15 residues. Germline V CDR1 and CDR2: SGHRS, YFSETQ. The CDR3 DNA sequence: TGCGCCAGCAGCTTTGGCCCGGGTTCGGACACTGAAGCTTTCTTT. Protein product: CASSFGPGSDTEAFF.

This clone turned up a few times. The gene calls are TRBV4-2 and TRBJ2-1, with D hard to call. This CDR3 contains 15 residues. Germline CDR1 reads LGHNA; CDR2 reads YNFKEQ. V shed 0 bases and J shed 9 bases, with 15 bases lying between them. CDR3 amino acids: CASSQESQQLFEQFF. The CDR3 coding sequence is TGTGCCAGCAGCCAAGAATCCCAACAGCTTTTTGAGCAGTTCTTC.

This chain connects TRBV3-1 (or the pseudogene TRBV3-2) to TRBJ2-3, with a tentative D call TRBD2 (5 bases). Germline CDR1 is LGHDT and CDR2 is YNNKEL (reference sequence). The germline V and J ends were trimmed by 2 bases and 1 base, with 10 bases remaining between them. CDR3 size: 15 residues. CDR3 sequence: CASSQPYGGTDTQYF. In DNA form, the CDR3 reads TGTGCCAGCAGCCAACCATACGGGGGCACAGATACGCAGTATTTT.

Here the CDR3 reads CAISAEGQGLSGQYF. CDR3 coding DNA: TGTGCCATCAGCGCGGAGGGACAGGGTTTATCTGGGCAGTACTTC. This sequence joins TRBV10-3 and TRBJ2-7; 9 positions match TRBD1. The CDR3 spans 15 residues. J was trimmed by 9 bases and V by 6 bases; bases with no gene match: 15. Germline CDR1 is ENHRY and CDR2 is SYGVKD.

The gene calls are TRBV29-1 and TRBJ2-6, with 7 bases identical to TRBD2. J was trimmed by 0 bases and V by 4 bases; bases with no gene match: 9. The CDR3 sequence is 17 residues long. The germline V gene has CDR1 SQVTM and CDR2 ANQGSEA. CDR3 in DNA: TGCAGCGTTGTTCCCCGGGGGGACTCCTCTGGGGCCAACGTCCTGACTTTC. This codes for CSVVPRGDSSGANVLTF.

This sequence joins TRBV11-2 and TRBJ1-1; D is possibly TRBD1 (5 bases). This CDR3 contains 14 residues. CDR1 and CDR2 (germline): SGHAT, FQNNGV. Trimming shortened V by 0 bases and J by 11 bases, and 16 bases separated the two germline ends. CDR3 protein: CASSLDRWDGGAFF. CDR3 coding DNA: TGTGCCAGCAGCTTAGACCGCTGGGACGGGGGGGCTTTCTTT.

The CDR3 sequence is CASSQASDYSYEQYF. CDR3 nucleotide sequence: TGTGCCAGCAGCCAAGCTAGCGATTACTCCTACGAGCAGTACTTC. The rearrangement links TRBV3-1 (or the pseudogene TRBV3-2) to TRBJ2-7, with a possible D match to TRBD2 (6 bases). The length of the CDR3 is 15 residues. Trimming removed 1 base from V and 0 bases from J, with 10 bases in between. The germline gives CDR1 LGHDT, CDR2 YNNKEL (reference sequence).

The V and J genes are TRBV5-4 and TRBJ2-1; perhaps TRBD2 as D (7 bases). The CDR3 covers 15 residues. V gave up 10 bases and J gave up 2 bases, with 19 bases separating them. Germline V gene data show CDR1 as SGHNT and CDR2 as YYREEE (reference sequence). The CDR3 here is CASRRKGGTYNEQFF. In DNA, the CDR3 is TGTGCCTCTCGAAGGAAGGGGGGGACCTACAATGAGCAGTTCTTC.

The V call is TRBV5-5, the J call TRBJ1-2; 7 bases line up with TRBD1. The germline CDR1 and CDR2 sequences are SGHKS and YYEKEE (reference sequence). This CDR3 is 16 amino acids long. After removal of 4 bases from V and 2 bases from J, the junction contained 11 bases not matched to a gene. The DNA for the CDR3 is TGTGCCAGCAGCCCCCGGACAGGCGCCGCCAACTATGGCTACACCTTC. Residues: CASSPRTGAANYGYTF. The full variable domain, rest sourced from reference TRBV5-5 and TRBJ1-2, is DAGVTQSPTHLIKTRGQQVTLRCSPISGHKSVSWYQQVLGQGPQFIFQYYEKEERGRGNFPDRFSARQFPNYSSELNVNALLLGDSALYLCASSPRTGAANYGYTFGSGTRLTVV.

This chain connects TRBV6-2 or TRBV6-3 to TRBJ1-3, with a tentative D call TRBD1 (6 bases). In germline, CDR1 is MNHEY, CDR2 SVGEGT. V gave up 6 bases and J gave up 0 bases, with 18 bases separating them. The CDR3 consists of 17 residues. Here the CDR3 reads CASSRGTISSSGNTIYF. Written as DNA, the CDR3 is TGTGCCAGCAGCCGAGGGACAATCTCGAGCTCTGGAAACACCATATATTTT.

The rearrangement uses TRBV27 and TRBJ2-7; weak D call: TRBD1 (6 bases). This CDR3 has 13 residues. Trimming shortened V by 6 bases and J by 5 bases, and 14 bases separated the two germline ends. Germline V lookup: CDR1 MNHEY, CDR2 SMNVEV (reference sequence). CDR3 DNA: TGTGCCAGCAGGGGATACAGGGAGAACGAGCAGTACTTC. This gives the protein CASRGYRENEQYF.

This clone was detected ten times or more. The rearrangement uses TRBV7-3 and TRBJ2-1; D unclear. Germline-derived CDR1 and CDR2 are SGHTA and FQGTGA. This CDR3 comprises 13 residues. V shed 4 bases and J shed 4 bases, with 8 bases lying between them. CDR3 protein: CASSSIEYNEQFF. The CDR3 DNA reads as TGTGCCAGCAGCTCGATAGAATACAATGAGCAGTTCTTC.

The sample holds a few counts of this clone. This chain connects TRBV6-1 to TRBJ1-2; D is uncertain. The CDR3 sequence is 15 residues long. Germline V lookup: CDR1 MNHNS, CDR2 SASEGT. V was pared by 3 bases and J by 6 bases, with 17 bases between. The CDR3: CASSDPRLRSNGYTF. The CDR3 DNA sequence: TGTGCCAGCAGTGACCCCCGGTTGAGGTCCAATGGCTACACCTTC.